These 18 T cell receptor beta chains share one sample of origin, sequenced in a study of Tregs in tolerant kidney transplant recipients. The method was immunoSEQ multiplex PCR; TCRdb's version includes in-frame clones alone and lacks a portion of them. The sample contains some 88,000 clones, around nine tenths of which appear only once. The sequenced material came from CD8+ T cells from blood. These receptors were taken from a human donor in good health.

This chain joins TRBV27 and TRBJ2-7; a possible D gene is TRBD1 (6 bases). V was shortened by 3 bases and J by 2 bases, with 11 bases between the two germline ends. Germline assignment: CDR1 MNHEY and CDR2 SMNVEV (reference sequence). The CDR3 covers 14 residues. CDR3 coding DNA: TGTGCCAGCAGTTTCTCACAGGGTCCCTACGAGCAGTACTTC. This codes for CASSFSQGPYEQYF.

The chain employs TRBV9 and TRBJ2-1; possible D gene TRBD1, 6 bases. V was trimmed by 0 bases and J by 5 bases, leaving 12 bases between them. CDR3 size: 15 residues. Germline V gives CDR1 SGDLS, CDR2 YYNGEE. The CDR3 protein is CASSVDGQPDNEQFF. The CDR3 coding sequence is TGTGCCAGCAGCGTAGACGGACAGCCCGACAATGAGCAGTTCTTC.

This rearrangement joins TRBV16 to TRBJ2-3, with 11 bases identical to TRBD2. The CDR3 is 17 amino acids. The trim removed 3 bases at V and 1 base at J, leaving 6 bases unmatched. Germline assignment: CDR1 KGHSY and CDR2 FQNENV. In DNA form, the CDR3 reads TGTGCCAGCAGCCACCTACTAGCGGGGGACCGCACAGATACGCAGTATTTT. The encoded protein is CASSHLLAGDRTDTQYF.

V usage is TRBV6-1 and J usage is TRBJ1-3; D is uncertain. Germline values: CDR1 MNHNS, CDR2 SASEGT. The germline V and J ends were trimmed by 6 bases and 0 bases, with 12 bases remaining between them. The CDR3 covers 15 residues. CDR3 protein: CASRLADISGNTIYF. DNA for the CDR3: TGTGCCAGCAGATTGGCCGATATCTCTGGAAACACCATATATTTT.

V gene TRBV6-1 combines with J gene TRBJ2-7, with a tentative D call TRBD2 (6 bases). Per the germline V gene, CDR1 is MNHNS and CDR2 is SASEGT. The CDR3 is made up of 13 amino acids. V lost 5 bases and J lost 4, with 12 bases in between. The CDR3 here is CASSPGLQYEQYF. The CDR3 DNA sequence: TGTGCCAGCAGTCCGGGACTCCAATACGAGCAGTACTTC.

The chain couples TRBV4-2 to TRBJ2-2; the D is unclear. The germline V gene encodes CDR1 LGHNA and CDR2 YNFKEQ. Trimming removed 6 bases from V and 7 bases from J, with 6 bases in between. CDR3 length equals 11 residues. This chain's CDR3 is CASRASGELFF. CDR3 nucleotide sequence: TGTGCCAGCAGAGCCAGCGGGGAGCTGTTTTTT.

The chain joins TRBV7-9 to TRBJ2-3; no firm D call. This CDR3 is built from 11 residues. Germline CDR1 reads SEHNR; CDR2 reads FQNEAQ (reference sequence). V gave up 6 bases and J gave up 6 bases, with 7 bases separating them. The CDR3 nucleotides read TGTGCCAGCAGATCCATCGATACGCAGTATTTT. Protein product: CASRSIDTQYF.

This sequence joins TRBV7-9 and TRBJ2-5, with 10 bases matching TRBD2. V trimming: 3 bases; J trimming: 5 bases; junction bases outside the gene matches: 3. This CDR3 has 14 amino acids. CDR1 and CDR2 from the germline V gene are SEHNR and FQNEAQ (reference sequence). CDR3 region: CASSFSGRRETQYF. Written as DNA, the CDR3 is TGTGCCAGCAGCTTTAGCGGGAGGAGGGAGACCCAGTACTTC. Full variable domain (missing parts from reference TRBV7-9 and TRBJ2-5): DTGVSQNPRHKITKRGQNVTFRCDPISEHNRLYWYRQTLGQGPEFLTYFQNEAQLEKSRLLSDRFSAERPKGSFSTLEIQRTEQGDSAMYLCASSFSGRRETQYFGPGTRLLVL.

The chain employs TRBV5-1 and TRBJ2-3; weak D call: TRBD1 (5 bases). The CDR3 has 15 amino acids. Germline V gene data show CDR1 as SGHRS and CDR2 as YFSETQ. V was cut by 2 bases and J by 6 bases, with 16 bases left in between. CDR3 nucleotide sequence: TGCGCCAGCAGCTTCGGCGGCTACTCAGGGGATACGCAGTATTTT. Translated: CASSFGGYSGDTQYF.

This clone was recorded at least ten times. V usage is TRBV5-7 and J usage is TRBJ2-1; D is perhaps TRBD2 (5 bases). TRBV5-7 is an ORF for which the function is uncertain. The CDR3 has 13 amino acids. V lost 6 bases and J 5 bases, leaving 12 bases between the germline ends. The CDR3 coding sequence is TGTGCCAGCACGGGAACCACGGACAATGAGCAGTTCTTC. This encodes CASTGTTDNEQFF.

The chain carries TRBV6-6 and TRBJ2-3; TRBD2 matches 12 bases. CDR3 length equals 16 residues. Germline V gene data show CDR1 as MNHNY and CDR2 as SVGAGI (reference sequence). Trimming removed 6 bases from V and 2 bases from J; junction bases left unmatched: 6. The CDR3 nucleotides are TGTGCCAGCAGCGAGACTAGCGGGGGAGACACAGATACGCAGTATTTT. This encodes CASSETSGGDTDTQYF.

The V call is TRBV7-9, the J call TRBJ2-1; 11 positions match TRBD1. Germline CDR1 reads SEHNR; CDR2 reads FQNEAQ (reference sequence). V shed 5 bases and J 7 bases; nucleotides not matched to a gene: 7. The CDR3 has 15 amino acids. The CDR3 DNA follows: TGTGCCAGCAGCCCAGGACAGGGGGCGTGGAATGAGCAGTTCTTC. Translation: CASSPGQGAWNEQFF.

The chain carries TRBV5-4 and TRBJ2-1; the match to TRBD2 covers 10 bases. Germline trimming cut 2 bases from V and 6 bases from J; bases unmatched to any gene: 5. Germline loops: CDR1 SGHNT, CDR2 YYREEE (reference sequence). The CDR3 length is 15 residues. CDR3 nucleotides: TGTGCCAGCAGCTTAGCGGGGGGGCCAGTCAATGAGCAGTTCTTC. Its protein product is CASSLAGGPVNEQFF.

The J gene is TRBJ1-1, the V gene TRBV6-1; D is unresolved. V lost 10 bases to trimming and J lost 4 bases, with 13 bases between them. Germline lookup yields CDR1 MNHNS and CDR2 SASEGT. CDR3 length: 12 residues. The CDR3 sequence: CATHLYVTEAFF. Here the CDR3 DNA reads TGTGCCACGCATTTGTATGTCACTGAAGCTTTCTTT.

The chain is built from TRBV27 and TRBJ1-2; D is possibly TRBD1 (5 bases). The germline gives CDR1 MNHEY, CDR2 SMNVEV (reference sequence). The CDR3 is 11 amino acids. With 10 bases removed from V and 8 bases from J, the gap between germline ends came to 14 bases. Here the CDR3 DNA reads TGTGCCACGTGGGGACGGGAAGGCTACACCTTC. It translates to CATWGREGYTF.

J is TRBJ1-1 and V is TRBV13; weak D call: TRBD1 (5 bases). The CDR3 extends over 14 amino acids. Between the trimmed V and J ends, which lost 5 bases and 4 bases, there was a span of 14 bases. Looked up from germline, CDR1 is PRHDT and CDR2 is FYEKMQ (reference sequence). The CDR3 here is CASSPDKGLTEAFF. DNA of the CDR3: TGTGCCAGCAGCCCTGACAAGGGGCTCACTGAAGCTTTCTTT. The full variable domain, rest sourced from reference TRBV13 and TRBJ1-1, is AAGVIQSPRHLIKEKRETATLKCYPIPRHDTVYWYQQGPGQDPQFLISFYEKMQSDKGSIPDRFSAQQFSDYHSELNMSSLELGDSALYFCASSPDKGLTEAFFGQGTRLTVV.

The V and J genes are TRBV7-8 and TRBJ2-7; D could derive from TRBD1 or TRBD2 (6 bases each). The germline V and J ends were trimmed by 5 bases and 6 bases, with 14 bases remaining between them. There are 13 residues in the CDR3. CDR1 is SGHVS and CDR2 is FQNEAQ in the germline V gene. As DNA, the CDR3 is TGTGCCAGCAGCACCCTATGGGGGGCCGAGCAGTACTTC. Its translation: CASSTLWGAEQYF.

The chain uses TRBV5-6 and TRBJ2-3; D is unclear. This CDR3 contains 15 residues. V shed 6 bases and J shed 1 base, with 15 bases lying between them. The germline gives CDR1 SGHDT, CDR2 YYEEEE. The CDR3 loop is CASTKPGGGTDTQYF. For the CDR3, the DNA is TGTGCCAGCACCAAGCCGGGTGGGGGCACAGATACGCAGTATTTT.